The source of this T cell receptor (beta chain) is a study of identical twins. Study-wide findings and caveats: Conclusions leaned on cross-sectional statistical analysis and did not track the same donors over time.

Points on this clonotype: Its antigen is unknown.

The germline V gene encodes CDR1 SGHRS and CDR2 YFSETQ. There are 14 residues in the CDR3. V shed 5 bases and J 0 bases; nucleotides not matched to a gene: 4. TCRdb ran MiXCR on the 5' RACE reads and lists one entry per CDR3 protein. Among under 300,000 distinct CDR3 sequences listed, 9.5% to 15% were seen once. Another study also made use of these data, one on yellow fever vaccine responses in identical twins.

This clonotype was sampled from a young woman in good health. The rearrangement links TRBV5-1 to TRBJ2-7; TRBD1 aligns across 8 bases. Sequencing was performed on memory (CD45RO+) T cells sorted from blood. This chain's CDR3 is CASRSQGGSYEQYF. CDR3 in DNA: TGCGCCAGCAGATCACAGGGGGGCTCCTACGAGCAGTACTTC.